Reported below is one TCR beta chain. Its specificity is not known. These data are taken from a study of OX40 agonist ivuxolimab in advanced cancers. Assay used: immunoSEQ multiplex PCR; TCRdb lists only in-frame clones, some missing. In the table there are 74,000 or so clones, 86% of which are singletons. Trimming pared 4 bases from V and 11 bases from J, leaving 21 bases between. From germline, CDR1 is SGHTA and CDR2 FQGNSA. This CDR3 spans 16 amino acids. Study-wide results and limits: At 0.1-3.0 mg/kg, partial responders had clonal expansion among the lowest observed. By week 6 at 0.1 to 3.0 mg/kg, blood CD4+ and CD8+ T cells had expanded clonally.

V gene TRBV7-2 combines with J gene TRBJ1-6, with D tentatively TRBD1 (6 bases). This specimen consisted of CD4+ or CD8+ T cells sorted from blood, obtained in a trial of the OX40 agonist ivuxolimab. The TCR originated in an adult with an advanced solid tumor such as melanoma, head and neck, liver or kidney cancer. The CDR3 here is CASSSQGLPVPTPLHF. The CDR3 DNA sequence: TGTGCCAGCAGCTCACAGGGATTACCGGTACCTACACCCCTCCACTTT.